This TCR beta chain was identified in a study of cytomegalovirus exposure and HLA in healthy donors. Study results and limitations: Later analysis indicated greater clonal expansion among HLA-associated TCR beta chains than among equally common other chains.

As to this clone: Antigen unknown. Other DNA variants within this sample encode the same CDR3.

PCR primers comprised 60 Vbeta and 13 Jbeta primers. The assay was immunoSEQ multiplex PCR, and TCRdb's table has in-frame clones only and misses some. This sample has more than 95,000 clones, with 75% to 80% found just once. This CDR3 is built from 16 residues. Material for sequencing was PBMCs. The chain joins TRBV21-1 to TRBJ2-7; TRBD1 is the table's D call and was not checked against the DNA. TRBV21-1 has pseudogene status. This clonotype originated in a man in his fifties or sixties in good health and CMV-seropositive. CDR3 DNA: TGTGCCAGCAGCAAAGCGCAACCCAGATCTTCCTACGAGCAGTACTTC. Its translation is CASSKAQPRSSYEQYF.